What follows are 25 T cell receptor beta chains derived from one specimen sequenced in a study of blood T cell repertoires in COVID-19. Sequenced by immunoSEQ multiplex PCR; TCRdb stores in-frame clones only, minus some. The data hold roughly 180,000 clones, with roughly four fifths observed a single time. Source material: PBMCs or T cells enriched from blood (not recorded which). All receptors derive from a man aged 45-60 years who had recovered from COVID-19.

The V and J genes are TRBV7-2 and TRBJ2-1, with 11 bases identical to TRBD2. From germline, CDR1 is SGHTA and CDR2 FQGNSA. This CDR3 is 16 amino acids long. J was trimmed by 4 bases and V by 3 bases; bases with no gene match: 5. The CDR3 here is CASSFSLAGGYNEQFF. For the CDR3, the DNA is TGTGCCAGCAGCTTTAGCCTAGCGGGAGGATACAATGAGCAGTTCTTC.

The chain recombines TRBV12-3 or TRBV12-4 with TRBJ2-1, with TRBD2 as a possible D gene (5 bases). The CDR3 is 13 amino acids. V shed 6 bases and J shed 10 bases, with 16 bases lying between them. The CDR3 sequence: CASSLEENGEQFF. In DNA form, the CDR3 reads TGTGCCAGCAGCTTGGAGGAAAACGGGGAGCAGTTCTTC.

This clone was recorded only once. The rearrangement uses TRBV7-3 and TRBJ1-3; perhaps TRBD1 as D (6 bases). The CDR3 runs 15 residues. With 5 bases removed from V and 2 bases from J, the gap between germline ends came to 13 bases. Germline lookup yields CDR1 SGHTA and CDR2 FQGTGA. The CDR3 DNA follows: TGTGCCAGCAGCCGAACGGGGGGGCCTGGAAACACCATATATTTT. Translating it yields CASSRTGGPGNTIYF.

The CDR3 bases are TGTGCCAGTAGTATAGGATTTCTACGACAAAGCAATCAGCCCCAGCATTTT. Translated: CASSIGFLRQSNQPQHF. V gene TRBV19 combines with J gene TRBJ1-5; unclear D gene. The CDR3 loop spans 17 amino acids. The V gene lost 1 base and the J gene lost 1 base, with 14 bases spanning the gap. Germline CDR1 and CDR2: LNHDA and SQIVND (reference sequence).

J is TRBJ2-5 and V is TRBV7-6, with no clear D. Per germline, CDR1 SGHVS and CDR2 FNYEAQ. The V gene lost 5 bases and the J gene lost 1 base, with 8 bases spanning the gap. This CDR3 contains 13 residues. The chain's CDR3 is CASSLRFQETQYF. The CDR3 DNA is TGTGCCAGCAGCCTCAGGTTCCAAGAGACCCAGTACTTC.

This clone appeared a single time. Within the sample, other DNA sequences also encode this same CDR3. The chain joins TRBV11-3 to TRBJ2-3; the D is unclear. Germline V gives CDR1 SGHNT, CDR2 YENEEA. This CDR3 region has 14 residues. The germline V and J ends were trimmed by 1 base and 1 base, with 6 bases remaining between them. The CDR3: CASSLGRGTDTQYF. CDR3 nucleotide sequence: TGTGCCAGCAGCTTAGGACGGGGCACAGATACGCAGTATTTT.

The chain combines TRBV21-1 with TRBJ1-6. TRBV21-1 is a pseudogene. The CDR3 contains 15 residues. CDR3 coding DNA: TGTGCCAGCATTCCACGGGGGGTAGGTAATTCACCCCTCCACTTT. Translated, it gives CASIPRGVGNSPLHF.

The sample holds a few counts of this clone. V is TRBV28 and J is TRBJ1-6; the D gene is possibly TRBD1 (6 bases). V lost 4 bases and J lost 9, with 16 bases in between. The CDR3 consists of 15 residues. Germline CDR1 is MDHEN and CDR2 is SYDVKM. Here the CDR3 DNA reads TGTGCCAGCAGTTCCCCCCGGGGGGCAACTTCACCCCTCCACTTT. Encoded protein: CASSSPRGATSPLHF. The variable domain in full, with the rest retrieved from reference TRBV28 and TRBJ1-6, is DVKVTQSSRYLVKRTGEKVFLECVQDMDHENMFWYRQDPGLGLRLIYFSYDVKMKEKGDIPEGYSVSREKKERFSLILESASTNQTSMYLCASSSPRGATSPLHFGNGTRLTVT.

This clone was seen a few times. The chain couples TRBV20-1 to TRBJ1-1; the D gene is possibly TRBD1 (5 bases). V was trimmed by 6 bases and J by 7 bases, leaving 12 bases between them. Per germline, CDR1 DFQATT and CDR2 SNEGSKA (reference sequence). CDR3 length: 11 amino acids. In DNA form, the CDR3 reads TGCAGTGCCATCGGGGGGAATGAAGCTTTCTTT. The encoded protein is CSAIGGNEAFF.

This chain uses TRBV30 with TRBJ2-2; unclear D gene. CDR3 length: 14 amino acids. Per the germline V gene, CDR1 is GTSNPN and CDR2 is SVGIG (reference sequence). Trimming cost V 3 bases and J 4 bases, with 12 bases left between them. CDR3 sequence (DNA): TGTGCCTGGAGGCAAAGCTTCTCCACCGGGGAGCTGTTTTTT. This encodes CAWRQSFSTGELFF.

The V and J genes are TRBV9 and TRBJ2-1; TRBD2 matches 8 bases. Germline loops: CDR1 SGDLS, CDR2 YYNGEE. J lost 6 bases, V lost 0 bases, and 8 bases had no gene match. This CDR3 comprises 16 residues. CDR3 nucleotides: TGTGCCAGCAGCGTAGGGGTTAGCGGGACCTCCAATGAGCAGTTCTTC. It translates to CASSVGVSGTSNEQFF.

This rearrangement joins TRBV28 to TRBJ1-2; 7 bases fit TRBD1. This CDR3 has 15 amino acids. Germline CDR1 reads MDHEN; CDR2 reads SYDVKM. The ends lost 6 bases at V and 7 bases at J; junction bases unmatched: 14. The CDR3 region has the DNA TGTGCCAGCAGCCCCGGAGGCAGGGGGGATGTTGGCTACACCTTC. Translating it yields CASSPGGRGDVGYTF.

There are a few counts of this clone. The chain is built from TRBV6-4 and TRBJ2-7; TRBD2 agrees at 10 bases. This CDR3 spans 15 amino acids. V lost 3 bases, J lost 1 base, and 3 bases stayed unmatched. In germline, CDR1 is MRHNA, CDR2 SNTAGT. The CDR3 is CASSELAGSSYEQYF. DNA for the CDR3: TGTGCCAGCAGTGAACTAGCGGGGTCTTCCTACGAGCAGTACTTC.

V usage is TRBV19 and J usage is TRBJ2-2, with 7 positions matching TRBD2. The germline CDR1 and CDR2 sequences are LNHDA and SQIVND (reference sequence). Losses at the gene ends were 3 bases for V and 1 base for J; bases not matched to a gene: 5. The CDR3 sequence is 16 residues long. CDR3 in amino acids: CASSISGARNTGELFF. For the CDR3, the DNA is TGTGCCAGTAGTATCAGCGGGGCCAGGAACACCGGGGAGCTGTTTTTT. Drawing the rest from reference TRBV19 and TRBJ2-2, the complete variable domain is DGGITQSPKYLFRKEGQNVTLSCEQNLNHDAMYWYRQDPGQGLRLIYYSQIVNDFQKGDIAEGYSVSREKKESFPLTVTSAQKNPTAFYLCASSISGARNTGELFFGEGSRLTVL.

The rearrangement uses TRBV25-1 and TRBJ1-2, with 9 bases fitting TRBD1. The CDR3 sequence is 14 residues long. Per germline, CDR1 MGHDK and CDR2 SYGVNS. J was trimmed by 8 bases and V by 3 bases; bases with no gene match: 7. Here the CDR3 reads CASSEIGTGLGYTF. CDR3 coding DNA: TGTGCCAGCAGTGAGATCGGGACAGGGTTAGGCTACACCTTC.

V is TRBV27 and J is TRBJ1-5; 7 positions agree with TRBD1. Germline V gene sequence: CDR1 MNHEY, CDR2 SMNVEV (reference sequence). V was clipped by 5 bases and J by 1 base; unmatched bases: 11. This CDR3 contains 17 residues. In DNA form, the CDR3 reads TGTGCCAGCAGTCTCTACCCCCCGACAGGGAGCAATCAGCCCCAGCATTTT. This codes for CASSLYPPTGSNQPQHF.

The V call is TRBV2, the J call TRBJ1-5, with 9 nucleotides matching TRBD1. This CDR3 region has 15 residues. Trimming removed 5 bases from V and 6 bases from J; junction bases left unmatched: 8. Germline V gene sequence: CDR1 SNHLY, CDR2 FYNNEI. CDR3 nucleotide sequence: TGTGCCAGCAGTCGGACAGGGGCCGCGGGTCAGCCCCAGCATTTT. This codes for CASSRTGAAGQPQHF. The full variable domain, with the rest looked up from reference TRBV2 and TRBJ1-5, is EPEVTQTPSHQVTQMGQEVILRCVPISNHLYFYWYRQILGQKVEFLVSFYNNEISEKSEIFDDQFSVERPDGSNFTLKIRSTKLEDSAMYFCASSRTGAAGQPQHFGDGTRLSIL.

V gene TRBV5-1 combines with J gene TRBJ2-5; 10 nucleotides agree with TRBD2. V lost 0 bases, J lost 10 bases, and 6 bases stayed unmatched. From germline, CDR1 is SGHRS and CDR2 YFSETQ. The CDR3 covers 14 residues. CDR3 nucleotide sequence: TGCGCCAGCAGCTTGGTCGGGACTAGCGCCCACCAGTACTTC. It codes for CASSLVGTSAHQYF.

This chain links TRBV9 with TRBJ2-1, with 8 bases fitting TRBD2. Germline CDR1 is SGDLS and CDR2 is YYNGEE. J lost 3 bases, V lost 3 bases, and 8 bases had no gene match. CDR3 size: 16 residues. CDR3 loop: CASSARAGDNYNEQFF. As DNA, the CDR3 is TGTGCCAGCAGCGCCCGAGCGGGAGACAACTACAATGAGCAGTTCTTC.

The chain uses TRBV19 and TRBJ1-1; the match to TRBD1 covers 7 bases. Germline lookup yields CDR1 LNHDA and CDR2 SQIVND (reference sequence). V shed 9 bases and J 1 base; nucleotides not matched to a gene: 5. The CDR3 runs 13 residues. The CDR3 protein is CASEGAKNTEAFF. CDR3 nucleotides: TGTGCCAGCGAGGGGGCCAAGAACACTGAAGCTTTCTTT.

A single count supports this clone. The V call is TRBV19, the J call TRBJ2-7; TRBD1 matches 10 bases. Per germline, CDR1 LNHDA and CDR2 SQIVND (reference sequence). The CDR3 has 16 residues. With 5 bases clipped from V and 6 bases from J, the junction kept 13 bases outside the gene matches. The CDR3 sequence is CASSFFRQGAIGEQYF. CDR3 sequence (DNA): TGTGCCAGTAGTTTTTTTCGACAGGGGGCCATTGGCGAGCAGTACTTC.

The CDR3 DNA reads TGTGCCAGCAGTCAGCCGGGACAGGGCCCCTCCCTCTATGGCTACACCTTC. Its translation is CASSQPGQGPSLYGYTF. This chain joins TRBV5-4 and TRBJ1-2, with 9 bases matching TRBD1. The V gene end was trimmed by 5 bases and the J gene end by 4 bases; junction bases not matched to a gene: 15. The CDR3 runs to 17 residues. CDR1 SGHNT and CDR2 YYREEE come from the germline V gene (reference sequence).

The chain combines TRBV7-8 with TRBJ1-1, with D perhaps TRBD1 (5 bases). CDR1 SGHVS and CDR2 FQNEAQ come from the germline V gene. CDR3 length: 12 amino acids. V dropped 0 bases and J dropped 8 bases, with 7 bases sitting between them. The CDR3 DNA follows: TGTGCCAGCAGCTTAGCGCGGGGGGAAGCTTTCTTT. It is translated as CASSLARGEAFF.

The V gene is TRBV5-1, the J gene TRBJ1-3; 10 bases are shared with TRBD1. CDR1 and CDR2 (germline): SGHRS, YFSETQ. V dropped 3 bases and J dropped 4; count of bases not matched to a gene: 7. The CDR3 is 16 residues long. CDR3 bases: TGCGCCAGCAGCTCCCTTGGACAGGGGGTAGGAAACACCATATATTTT. Translated, it gives CASSSLGQGVGNTIYF. The variable domain in full, completed from reference TRBV5-1 and TRBJ1-3, reads KAGVTQTPRYLIKTRGQQVTLSCSPISGHRSVSWYQQTPGQGLQFLFEYFSETQRNKGNFPGRFSGRQFSNSRSEMNVSTLELGDSALYLCASSSLGQGVGNTIYFGEGSWLTVV.

The V and J genes are TRBV7-2 and TRBJ2-5; 9 bases are a match to TRBD2. The CDR3 spans 16 residues. Losses at the gene ends were 1 base for V and 5 bases for J; bases not matched to a gene: 8. Per the germline V gene, CDR1 is SGHTA and CDR2 is FQGNSA. CDR3 in amino acids: CASSLEAGGLSETQYF. The CDR3 coding sequence is TGTGCCAGCAGCTTAGAGGCGGGGGGGCTTTCGGAGACCCAGTACTTC.